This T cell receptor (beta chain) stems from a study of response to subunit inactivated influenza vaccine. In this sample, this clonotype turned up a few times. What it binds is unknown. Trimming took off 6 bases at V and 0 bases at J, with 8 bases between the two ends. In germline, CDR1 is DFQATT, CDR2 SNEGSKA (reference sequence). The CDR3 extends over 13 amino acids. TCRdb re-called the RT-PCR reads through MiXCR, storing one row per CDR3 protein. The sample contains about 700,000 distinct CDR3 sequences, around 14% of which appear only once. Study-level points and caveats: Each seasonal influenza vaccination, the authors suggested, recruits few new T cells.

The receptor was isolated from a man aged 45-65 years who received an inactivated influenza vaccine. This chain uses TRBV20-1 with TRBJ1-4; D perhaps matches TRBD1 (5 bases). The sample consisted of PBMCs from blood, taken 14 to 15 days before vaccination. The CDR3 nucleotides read TGCAGTGCGAGACAGTCAACTAATGAAAAACTGTTTTTT. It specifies CSARQSTNEKLFF.